These 26 T cell receptor beta chains share one sample of origin, sequenced in a study of cytomegalovirus exposure and HLA in healthy donors. Produced via immunoSEQ multiplex PCR; TCRdb's table is partial and in-frame only. Among about 200,000 clones, about three quarters were seen once, and the ten largest hold roughly 1.2%. Material for sequencing was PBMCs. These receptors originate from a woman under 40 in good health and CMV-seronegative.

This clone was seen more than once but under ten times. The CDR3 nucleotides read TGCAGTGCTAGAGACGGGTATGGCTACACCTTC. The encoded protein is CSARDGYGYTF. This chain joins TRBV20-1 and TRBJ1-2, with D hard to call. The CDR3 has 11 residues. Trimming removed 0 bases at V and 5 bases at J, with 4 bases between. Germline V gives CDR1 DFQATT, CDR2 SNEGSKA (reference sequence).

The chain uses TRBV29-1 and TRBJ2-5, with 7 bases aligning to TRBD1. The CDR3 length is 14 residues. V lost 4 bases to trimming and J lost 4 bases; unmatched junction nucleotides: 9. Looked up from germline, CDR1 is SQVTM and CDR2 is ANQGSEA. The CDR3 region is CSVGKSGGRETQYF. For the CDR3, the DNA is TGCAGCGTTGGCAAGTCAGGGGGAAGAGAGACCCAGTACTTC. The full variable domain, its missing parts supplied by reference TRBV29-1 and TRBJ2-5, is SAVISQKPSRDICQRGTSLTIQCQVDSQVTMMFWYRQQPGQSLTLIATANQGSEATYESGFVIDKFPISRPNLTFSTLTVSNMSPEDSSIYLCSVGKSGGRETQYFGPGTRLLVL.

As DNA, the CDR3 is TGTGCCAGCAGTAGCAGGGGGATTGGTGAAAAACTGTTTTTT. Encoded protein: CASSSRGIGEKLFF. The chain employs TRBV28 and TRBJ1-4, with 7 bases that match TRBD1. In germline, CDR1 is MDHEN, CDR2 SYDVKM. V trimming: 5 bases; J trimming: 7 bases; junction bases outside the gene matches: 7. The CDR3 length is 14 residues.

The chain has TRBV13 and TRBJ1-2; no definite D call. CDR3 length: 11 amino acids. Germline V CDR1 and CDR2: PRHDT, FYEKMQ (reference sequence). Deletions cut 10 bases from V and 1 base from J, with 7 bases between. In DNA, the CDR3 is TGTGCCACCGGTCTTAACTATGGCTACACCTTC. Its translation: CATGLNYGYTF.

The CDR3 DNA reads TGTGCCAGCAGTCCCCTAGGTCGTGGCGAAAAACTGTTTTTT. Translating gives CASSPLGRGEKLFF. V and J are TRBV2 and TRBJ1-4; D unresolved. CDR3 size: 14 residues. Germline CDR1 reads SNHLY; CDR2 reads FYNNEI. V shed 5 bases and J shed 8 bases, with 15 bases lying between them.

The chain joins TRBV28 to TRBJ1-1; tentative D call: TRBD1 (5 bases). V was trimmed by 4 bases and J by 2 bases, leaving 20 bases between them. The germline V gene has CDR1 MDHEN and CDR2 SYDVKM. CDR3 length equals 17 residues. The DNA for the CDR3 is TGTGCCAGCAGTTGGGGCCCACTGGAGACAGCTAACACTGAAGCTTTCTTT. Amino acid sequence: CASSWGPLETANTEAFF.

The chain is built from TRBV9 and TRBJ2-3; D perhaps matches TRBD2 (6 bases). Germline V gene lookup returns CDR1 SGDLS and CDR2 YYNGEE. The CDR3 totals 16 residues. Trimming cost V 3 bases and J 4 bases, with 18 bases left between them. DNA for the CDR3: TGTGCCAGCAGCGCCCCCGGGCCGCGGGGCCCAGATACGCAGTATTTT. As protein: CASSAPGPRGPDTQYF.

This clone was detected once. Here the CDR3 reads CASSYGPIGPQHF. The CDR3 coding sequence is TGTGCCAGCAGTTACGGGCCGATTGGGCCCCAGCATTTT. The chain uses TRBV6-5 and TRBJ1-5; D gene unclear. This CDR3 comprises 13 residues. The V gene lost 2 bases and the J gene lost 9 bases, with 11 bases spanning the gap. Germline V gene data show CDR1 as MNHEY and CDR2 as SVGAGI.

This clone was detected once. The chain employs TRBV2 and TRBJ1-5; 8 nucleotides align to TRBD1. J was trimmed by 6 bases and V by 7 bases; bases with no gene match: 11. The CDR3 extends over 15 amino acids. The germline V gene encodes CDR1 SNHLY and CDR2 FYNNEI. The DNA for the CDR3 is TGTGCCAGCACCACCGGACAGGGTCAGCGTCAGCCCCAGCATTTT. This sequence encodes CASTTGQGQRQPQHF.

The rearrangement links TRBV15 to TRBJ1-4, with a tentative D call TRBD1 (5 bases). The ends were cut back, 0 bases at V and 2 bases at J, with 7 bases in the middle. This CDR3 spans 15 amino acids. Germline V gene data show CDR1 as LNHNV and CDR2 as YYDKDF (reference sequence). In DNA form, the CDR3 reads TGTGCCACCAGCAGAGAGGACACTACTAATGAAAAACTGTTTTTT. It specifies CATSREDTTNEKLFF. Full variable domain (missing parts from reference TRBV15 and TRBJ1-4): DAMVIQNPRYQVTQFGKPVTLSCSQTLNHNVMYWYQQKSSQAPKLLFHYYDKDFNNEADTPDNFQSRRPNTSFCFLDIRSPGLGDTAMYLCATSREDTTNEKLFFGSGTQLSVL.

The chain is built from TRBV7-8 and TRBJ1-1; D is uncertain. Trimming took 3 bases from V and 4 from J, leaving 9 bases between them. The CDR3 is 13 residues long. The germline CDR1 and CDR2 sequences are SGHVS and FQNEAQ. DNA for the CDR3: TGTGCCAGCAGCTTTCGGAGGACCACTGAAGCTTTCTTT. The encoded protein is CASSFRRTTEAFF.

This chain links TRBV6-1 with TRBJ1-3; D may be TRBD1 (5 bases). Germline assignment: CDR1 MNHNS and CDR2 SASEGT. The CDR3 spans 11 residues. This chain's CDR3 is CGSIQDRTIYF. In DNA, the CDR3 is TGTGGTAGTATACAGGACCGCACCATATATTTT.

This clone was detected once. The chain uses TRBV5-8 and TRBJ2-5, with a tentative D call TRBD1 (6 bases). The V end was cut by 4 bases, the J end by 1 base, with 11 bases between. Germline CDR1 and CDR2: SGHTS and YDEGEE. The CDR3 length is 14 residues. The CDR3 nucleotides are TGTGCCAGCAGCCCCCGGGACATCCAAGAGACCCAGTACTTC. Its translation: CASSPRDIQETQYF.

This chain uses TRBV28 with TRBJ1-2; tentative D call: TRBD1 (6 bases). V was trimmed by 4 bases and J by 1 base, leaving 13 bases between them. The CDR3 loop spans 15 amino acids. Looked up from germline, CDR1 is MDHEN and CDR2 is SYDVKM. The DNA of the CDR3 is TGTGCCAGCAGTTCCTCCTACAGGGTTAACTATGGCTACACCTTC. It specifies CASSSSYRVNYGYTF.

Worth noting for this clone: A read error is possible here, since a much larger clone lies one base away. The chain couples TRBV7-9 to TRBJ1-1; D is uncertain. This CDR3 contains 11 residues. Germline CDR1 is SEHNR and CDR2 is FQNEAQ (reference sequence). The CDR3 nucleotides are TGTGTCAGCAGTCCGGACACTGAAGCTTTCTTT. Protein: CVSSPDTEAFF.

The rearrangement joins TRBV2 to TRBJ1-5, with no clear D. V was trimmed by 1 base and J by 10 bases, leaving 8 bases between them. Germline-derived CDR1 and CDR2 are SNHLY and FYNNEI. The CDR3 sequence is 12 residues long. As DNA, the CDR3 is TGTGCCAGCAGTGAAGATACAAGACCCCAGCATTTT. As protein: CASSEDTRPQHF.

This rearrangement joins TRBV11-1 to TRBJ2-7; 9 bases line up with TRBD1. V dropped 5 bases and J dropped 7; count of bases not matched to a gene: 9. Per germline, CDR1 SGHAT and CDR2 FQDESV (reference sequence). The CDR3 length is 14 residues. The CDR3 DNA sequence: TGTGCCAGCAGCCACTGGGACAGGGAGTTTGAGCAGTACTTC. Its translation: CASSHWDREFEQYF.

The gene calls are TRBV2 and TRBJ1-2, with 8 bases identical to TRBD1. The CDR3 runs 14 residues. The ends lost 4 bases at V and 8 bases at J; junction bases unmatched: 9. The V gene's germline CDR1 is SNHLY and CDR2 FYNNEI. The CDR3 is CASSADRGSEGYTF. Here the CDR3 DNA reads TGTGCCAGCAGTGCCGACAGGGGATCGGAAGGCTACACCTTC. The full variable domain, its missing parts supplied by reference TRBV2 and TRBJ1-2, is EPEVTQTPSHQVTQMGQEVILRCVPISNHLYFYWYRQILGQKVEFLVSFYNNEISEKSEIFDDQFSVERPDGSNFTLKIRSTKLEDSAMYFCASSADRGSEGYTFGSGTRLTVV.

The chain recombines TRBV5-4 with TRBJ2-5; 10 nucleotides match TRBD1. This CDR3 comprises 15 residues. The junction had 4 bases not matched to a gene; V was cut back by 0 bases and J by 5 bases. Germline V gene sequence: CDR1 SGHNT, CDR2 YYREEE (reference sequence). CDR3 sequence reads: CASSLGDRGSETQYF. CDR3 bases: TGTGCCAGCAGCTTGGGGGACAGGGGTTCGGAGACCCAGTACTTC.

This clone occurred a few times. The sample contains more than one DNA sequence encoding this CDR3. The chain uses TRBV4-2 and TRBJ2-1, with 11 nucleotides matching TRBD2. The germline gives CDR1 LGHNA, CDR2 YNFKEQ. The length of the CDR3 is 13 residues. The ends lost 0 bases at V and 12 bases at J; junction bases unmatched: 1. The CDR3 nucleotides are TGTGCCAGCAGCCAAGATCTAGCGGGGGGGCAGTTCTTC. Its protein product is CASSQDLAGGQFF.

The rearrangement joins TRBV29-1 to TRBJ2-1; TRBD2 matches 13 bases. The CDR3 is 15 amino acids. The germline CDR1 and CDR2 sequences are SQVTM and ANQGSEA. With 3 bases clipped from V and 16 bases from J, the junction kept 15 bases outside the gene matches. The CDR3 nucleotides are TGCAGCGTTGAGGACTCCTCTACTAGCGGGGGGGCTGTTTTCTTC. This encodes CSVEDSSTSGGAVFF.

The genes are TRBV28 and TRBJ2-5; no clear D gene. Looked up from germline, CDR1 is MDHEN and CDR2 is SYDVKM. The V end lost 7 bases, the J end lost 5 bases, and 5 bases lay between the germline ends. The CDR3 spans 10 residues. CDR3 sequence reads: CASKHETQYF. CDR3 bases: TGTGCCAGCAAGCACGAGACCCAGTACTTC.

The chain employs TRBV29-1 and TRBJ2-7, with D possibly being TRBD1 (6 bases). V lost 6 bases and J lost 0, with 12 bases in between. From germline, CDR1 is SQVTM and CDR2 ANQGSEA. The CDR3 totals 13 residues. CDR3 DNA sequence: TGCAGCGTGCCAGGGGCTAGCTCCTACGAGCAGTACTTC. This encodes CSVPGASSYEQYF.

This chain uses TRBV5-1 with TRBJ2-7; a possible D gene is TRBD2 (6 bases). V was trimmed by 4 bases and J by 6 bases, leaving 20 bases between them. Germline V lookup: CDR1 SGHRS, CDR2 YFSETQ. The CDR3 spans 15 residues. The CDR3 is CASSAGGTSHAEQYF. DNA of the CDR3: TGCGCCAGCAGCGCCGGGGGAACTAGCCATGCCGAGCAGTACTTC.

The V gene is TRBV10-3, the J gene TRBJ1-1; D unclear. V was cut by 2 bases and J by 0 bases, with 7 bases left in between. CDR3 length: 14 residues. The germline V gene has CDR1 ENHRY and CDR2 SYGVKD. The CDR3 sequence is CAISERGMNTEAFF. The CDR3 DNA is TGTGCCATCAGTGAGAGAGGGATGAACACTGAAGCTTTCTTT.

The CDR3 sequence is CASSTASAASTDTQYF. The CDR3 bases are TGTGCCAGTAGTACGGCGTCTGCGGCTAGCACAGATACGCAGTATTTT. This chain connects TRBV19 to TRBJ2-3; D gene ambiguous. CDR1 is LNHDA and CDR2 is SQIVND in the germline V gene (reference sequence). Trimming removed 4 bases from V and 0 bases from J, with 14 bases in between. The CDR3 extends over 16 amino acids. The full variable domain, in which reference TRBV19 and TRBJ2-3 provide the parts outside the CDR3, is DGGITQSPKYLFRKEGQNVTLSCEQNLNHDAMYWYRQDPGQGLRLIYYSQIVNDFQKGDIAEGYSVSREKKESFPLTVTSAQKNPTAFYLCASSTASAASTDTQYFGPGTRLTVL.